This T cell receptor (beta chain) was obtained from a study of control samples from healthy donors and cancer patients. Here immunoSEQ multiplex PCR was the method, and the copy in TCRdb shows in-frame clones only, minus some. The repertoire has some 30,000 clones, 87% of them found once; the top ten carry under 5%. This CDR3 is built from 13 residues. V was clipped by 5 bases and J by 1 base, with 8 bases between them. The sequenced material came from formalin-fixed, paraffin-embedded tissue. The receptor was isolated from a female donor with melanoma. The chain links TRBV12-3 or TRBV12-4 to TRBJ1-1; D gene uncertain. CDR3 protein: CASSLRRNTEAFF. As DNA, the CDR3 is TGTGCCAGCAGTCTGAGGAGGAACACTGAAGCTTTCTTT.